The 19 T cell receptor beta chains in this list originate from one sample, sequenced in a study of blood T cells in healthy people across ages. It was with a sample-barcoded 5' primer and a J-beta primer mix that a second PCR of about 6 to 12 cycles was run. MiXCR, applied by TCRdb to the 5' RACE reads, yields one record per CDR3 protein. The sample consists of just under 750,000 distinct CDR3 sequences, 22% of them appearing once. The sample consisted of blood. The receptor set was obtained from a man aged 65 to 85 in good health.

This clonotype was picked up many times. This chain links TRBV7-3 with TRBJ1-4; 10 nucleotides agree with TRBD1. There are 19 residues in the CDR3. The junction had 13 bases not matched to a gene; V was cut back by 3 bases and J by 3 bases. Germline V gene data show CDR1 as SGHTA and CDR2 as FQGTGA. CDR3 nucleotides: TGTGCCAGCAGCTTCCGACAGGGGGCCCTCCTTGATTCTAATGAAAAACTGTTTTTT. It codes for CASSFRQGALLDSNEKLFF.

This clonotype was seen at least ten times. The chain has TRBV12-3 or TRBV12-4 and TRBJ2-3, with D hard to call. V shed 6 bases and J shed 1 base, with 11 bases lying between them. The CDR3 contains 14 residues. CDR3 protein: CASSPGRGTDTQYF. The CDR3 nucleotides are TGTGCCAGCAGCCCCGGTCGGGGCACAGATACGCAGTATTTT.

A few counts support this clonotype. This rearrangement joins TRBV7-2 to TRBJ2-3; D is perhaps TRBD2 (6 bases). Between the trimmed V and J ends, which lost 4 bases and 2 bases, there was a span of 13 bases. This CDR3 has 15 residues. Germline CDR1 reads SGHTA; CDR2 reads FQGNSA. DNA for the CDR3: TGTGCCAGCAGCTCACGGGAGTTACACACAGATACGCAGTATTTT. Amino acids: CASSSRELHTDTQYF.

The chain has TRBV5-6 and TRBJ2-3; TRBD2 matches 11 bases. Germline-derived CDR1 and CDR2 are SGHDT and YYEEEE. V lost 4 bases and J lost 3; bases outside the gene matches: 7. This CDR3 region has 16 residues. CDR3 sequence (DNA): TGTGCCAGCAGCCTGGGGAGGACTAGCGGGACAGATACGCAGTATTTT. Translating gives CASSLGRTSGTDTQYF.

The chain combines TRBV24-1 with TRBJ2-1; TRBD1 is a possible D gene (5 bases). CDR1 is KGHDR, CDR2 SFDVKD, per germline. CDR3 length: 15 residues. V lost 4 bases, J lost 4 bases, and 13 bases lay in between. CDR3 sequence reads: CATSEAGFQYNEQFF. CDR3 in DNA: TGTGCCACCAGTGAAGCAGGGTTCCAATACAATGAGCAGTTCTTC.

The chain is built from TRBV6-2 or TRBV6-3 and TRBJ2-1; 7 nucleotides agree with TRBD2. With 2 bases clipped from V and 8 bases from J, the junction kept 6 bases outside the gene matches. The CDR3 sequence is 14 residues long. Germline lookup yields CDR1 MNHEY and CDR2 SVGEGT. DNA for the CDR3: TGTGCCAGCAGTTACAGTGCGGGAGTGGATGAGCAGTTCTTC. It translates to CASSYSAGVDEQFF.

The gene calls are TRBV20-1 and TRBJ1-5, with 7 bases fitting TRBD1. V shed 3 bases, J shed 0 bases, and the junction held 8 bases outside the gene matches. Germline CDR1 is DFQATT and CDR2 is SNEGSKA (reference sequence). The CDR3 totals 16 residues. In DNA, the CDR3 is TGCAGTGCTAGTTACAGGGGAGGTGGTAGCAATCAGCCCCAGCATTTT. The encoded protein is CSASYRGGGSNQPQHF.

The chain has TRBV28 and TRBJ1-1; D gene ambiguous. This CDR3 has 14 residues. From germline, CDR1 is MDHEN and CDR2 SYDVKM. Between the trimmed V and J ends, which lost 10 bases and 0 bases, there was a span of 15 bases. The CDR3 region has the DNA TGTGCCACCCTGACTGGACCGATGAACACTGAAGCTTTCTTT. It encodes CATLTGPMNTEAFF.

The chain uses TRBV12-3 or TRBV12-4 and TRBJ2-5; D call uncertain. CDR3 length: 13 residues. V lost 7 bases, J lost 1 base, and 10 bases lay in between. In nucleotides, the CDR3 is TGTGCCAGCACTATGAGTGTCCAAGAGACCCAGTACTTC. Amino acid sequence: CASTMSVQETQYF.

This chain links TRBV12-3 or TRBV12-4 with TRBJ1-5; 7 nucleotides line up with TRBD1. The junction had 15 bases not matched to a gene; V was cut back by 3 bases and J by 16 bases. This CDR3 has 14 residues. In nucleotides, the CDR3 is TGTGCCAGCAGTTTGACTTCCCCCGACAGGGTTGTTCATTTT. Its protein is CASSLTSPDRVVHF.

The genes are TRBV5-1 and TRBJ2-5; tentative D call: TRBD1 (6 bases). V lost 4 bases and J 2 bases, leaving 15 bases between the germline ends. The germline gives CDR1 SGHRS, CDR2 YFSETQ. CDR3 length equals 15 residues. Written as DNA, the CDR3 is TGCGCCAGCAGCCTAGGACAGTGGGGTCAAGAGACCCAGTACTTC. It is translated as CASSLGQWGQETQYF.

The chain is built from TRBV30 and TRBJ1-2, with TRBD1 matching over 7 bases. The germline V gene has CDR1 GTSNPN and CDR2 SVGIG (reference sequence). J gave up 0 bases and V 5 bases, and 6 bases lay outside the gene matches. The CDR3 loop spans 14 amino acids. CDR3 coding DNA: TGTGCCTGGGGCAGGGGGTACCCTAACTATGGCTACACCTTC. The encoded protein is CAWGRGYPNYGYTF.

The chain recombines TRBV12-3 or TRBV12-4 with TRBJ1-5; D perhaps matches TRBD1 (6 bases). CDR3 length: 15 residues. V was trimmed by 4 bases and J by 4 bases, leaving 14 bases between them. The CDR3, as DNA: TGTGCCAGCAGTTGGGACCTTACAGGGAATCAGCCCCAGCATTTT. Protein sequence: CASSWDLTGNQPQHF.

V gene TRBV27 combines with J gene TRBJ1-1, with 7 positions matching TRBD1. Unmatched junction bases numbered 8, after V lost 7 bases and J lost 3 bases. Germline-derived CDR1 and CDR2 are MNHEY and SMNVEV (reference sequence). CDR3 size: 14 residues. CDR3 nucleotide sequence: TGTGCCAGCAATTCAAACAGGGGTTACACTGAAGCTTTCTTT. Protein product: CASNSNRGYTEAFF.

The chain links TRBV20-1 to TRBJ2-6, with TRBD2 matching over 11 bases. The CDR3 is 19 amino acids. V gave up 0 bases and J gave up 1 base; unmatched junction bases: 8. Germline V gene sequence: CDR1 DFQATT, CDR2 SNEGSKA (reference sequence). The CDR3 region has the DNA TGCAGTGCTAGAGATCGAGTAGCGGGGGGGATGTCTGGGGCCAACGTCCTGACTTTC. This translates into CSARDRVAGGMSGANVLTF.

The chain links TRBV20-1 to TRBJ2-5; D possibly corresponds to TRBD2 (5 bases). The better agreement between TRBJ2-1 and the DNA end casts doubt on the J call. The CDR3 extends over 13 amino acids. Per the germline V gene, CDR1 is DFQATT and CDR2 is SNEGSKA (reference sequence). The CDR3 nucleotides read TGCAGTGCTGTAGCGACCAAAAGGGATGAGCAGTTCTTC. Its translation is CSAVATKRDEQFF.

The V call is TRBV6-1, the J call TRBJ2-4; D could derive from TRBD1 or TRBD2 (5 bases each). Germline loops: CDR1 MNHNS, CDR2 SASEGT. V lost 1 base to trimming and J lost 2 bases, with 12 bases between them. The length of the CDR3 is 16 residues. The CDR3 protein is CASSEEGRASKNIQYF. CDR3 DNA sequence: TGTGCCAGCAGTGAAGAGGGGCGGGCATCCAAAAACATTCAGTACTTC.

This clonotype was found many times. The CDR3 bases are TGTGCCACCAAATCTAGTGGGGTTTCAGGTAGCTACAATGAGCAGTTCTTC. Translation: CATKSSGVSGSYNEQFF. The chain recombines TRBV24-1 with TRBJ2-1; D gene ambiguous. The CDR3 length is 17 residues. Trimming stripped 8 bases from V and 3 bases from J, with 22 bases between. The germline V gene has CDR1 KGHDR and CDR2 SFDVKD.

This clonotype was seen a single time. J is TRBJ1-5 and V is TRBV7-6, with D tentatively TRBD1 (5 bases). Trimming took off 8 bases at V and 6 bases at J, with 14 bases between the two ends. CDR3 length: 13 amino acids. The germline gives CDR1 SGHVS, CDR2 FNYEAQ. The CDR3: CASAKDGAQPQHF. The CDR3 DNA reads TGTGCCAGCGCCAAGGACGGGGCTCAGCCCCAGCATTTT.